Below are 5 T cell receptor beta chains sequenced from a single sample in a study of CD8+CD57+ T cells in acquired aplastic anemia. The study profiled TCR beta VDJ and CDR3 using genomic DNA as template. TCRdb recomputed calls from the reads with MiXCR, one row per CDR3 protein. The data contain 150,000 to 200,000 distinct CDR3 sequences, 64% of them singletons. Sequencing input: sorted CD4+, CD8+, or CD8+CD57+ T cells (not recorded which) from PBMCs. The receptors shown here come from a human donor with severe aplastic anemia or a healthy control (not recorded which).

This rearrangement joins TRBV20-1 to TRBJ1-5; D might be TRBD1 (5 bases). CDR1 and CDR2 (germline): DFQATT, SNEGSKA (reference sequence). The length of the CDR3 is 14 residues. V was clipped by 3 bases and J by 7 bases, with 16 bases between them. The CDR3 loop reads CSARRWGRGQPQHF. In DNA, the CDR3 is TGCAGTGCTAGGAGGTGGGGCAGAGGACAGCCCCAGCATTTT.

This clonotype has at least ten counts. The chain recombines TRBV12-5 with TRBJ1-1, with D uncertain. From germline, CDR1 is LGHNT and CDR2 FRNRAP. V gave up 6 bases and J gave up 7 bases, with 9 bases separating them. The CDR3 totals 11 residues. This chain's CDR3 is CASGPGGEAFF. The CDR3 region has the DNA TGTGCTAGTGGCCCAGGAGGTGAAGCTTTCTTT.

The chain recombines TRBV24-1 with TRBJ2-5, with 10 bases fitting TRBD1. The CDR3 has 14 residues. Germline loops: CDR1 KGHDR, CDR2 SFDVKD. V was clipped by 4 bases and J by 8 bases; unmatched bases: 6. CDR3 DNA: TGTGCCACCAGTGAGGACGGGACAGGGGATACCCAGTACTTC. This gives the protein CATSEDGTGDTQYF.

This sequence joins TRBV20-1 and TRBJ2-7, with 13 nucleotides matching TRBD2. V shed 2 bases, J shed 6 bases, and the junction held 10 bases outside the gene matches. CDR3 length equals 16 residues. Germline-derived CDR1 and CDR2 are DFQATT and SNEGSKA (reference sequence). The CDR3 DNA is TGCAGTGCTAGATATTCGGCGACTAGCGGGAGGCGCGAGCAGTACTTC. This encodes CSARYSATSGRREQYF.

Points on this clonotype: Germline is not matched at one junction end, which may reflect a read error. This sequence joins TRBV7-3 and TRBJ2-7, with D perhaps being TRBD1 or TRBD2 (5 bases each). The germline V gene has CDR1 SGHTA and CDR2 FQGTGA. CDR3 size: 12 residues. CDR3 amino acids: CASSVPGTLNLF. The CDR3 DNA follows: TGTGCCAGCAGCGTTCCCGGGACCCTAAACCTCTTC.